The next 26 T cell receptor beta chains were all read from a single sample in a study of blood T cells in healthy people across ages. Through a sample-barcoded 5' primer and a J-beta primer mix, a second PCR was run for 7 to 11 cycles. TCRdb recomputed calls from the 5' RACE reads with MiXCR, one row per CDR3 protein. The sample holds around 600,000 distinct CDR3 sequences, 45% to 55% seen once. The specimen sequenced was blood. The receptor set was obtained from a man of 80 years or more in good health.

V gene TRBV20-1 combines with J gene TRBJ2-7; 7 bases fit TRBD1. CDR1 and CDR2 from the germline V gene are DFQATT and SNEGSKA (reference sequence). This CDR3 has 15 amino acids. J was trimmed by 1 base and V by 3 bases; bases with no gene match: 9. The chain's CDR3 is CSASTRDRGSYEQYF. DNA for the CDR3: TGCAGTGCTAGCACCCGGGACAGAGGGTCCTACGAGCAGTACTTC.

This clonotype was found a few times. The CDR3 loop reads CASSQGDGTSGLNEQFF. In nucleotides, the CDR3 is TGTGCCAGCAGCCAGGGCGATGGGACTAGCGGACTCAATGAGCAGTTCTTC. The chain employs TRBV6-2 or TRBV6-3 and TRBJ2-1; TRBD2 aligns across 11 bases. Per the germline V gene, CDR1 is MNHEY and CDR2 is SVGEGT. V was pared by 6 bases and J by 6 bases, with 13 bases of the junction left unmatched. This CDR3 comprises 17 residues.

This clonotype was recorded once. CDR3 sequence reads: CASSQAGPRAGGRDTQYF. The CDR3, as DNA: TGTGCCAGCAGCCAAGCGGGCCCAAGAGCGGGAGGGCGAGATACGCAGTATTTT. The rearrangement links TRBV3-1 to TRBJ2-3; 10 bases fit TRBD2. CDR1 is LGHDT and CDR2 is YNNKEL in the germline V gene (reference sequence). This CDR3 comprises 18 residues. The J segment lost 5 bases and the V segment lost 1 base, leaving 12 bases of the junction unmatched.

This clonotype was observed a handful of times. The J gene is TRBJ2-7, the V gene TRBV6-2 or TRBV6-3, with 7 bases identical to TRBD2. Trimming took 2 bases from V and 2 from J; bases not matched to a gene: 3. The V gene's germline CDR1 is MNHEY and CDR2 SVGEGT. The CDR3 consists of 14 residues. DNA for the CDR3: TGTGCCAGCAGTTACGGGGGGACTACCTACGAGCAGTACTTC. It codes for CASSYGGTTYEQYF.

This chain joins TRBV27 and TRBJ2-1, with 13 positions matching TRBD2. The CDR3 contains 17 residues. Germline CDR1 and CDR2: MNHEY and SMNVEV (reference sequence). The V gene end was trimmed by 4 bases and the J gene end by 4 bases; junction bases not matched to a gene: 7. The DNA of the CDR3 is TGTGCCAGCAGTTCCTGGACTAGCGGGGGCCCTTACAATGAGCAGTTCTTC. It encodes CASSSWTSGGPYNEQFF.

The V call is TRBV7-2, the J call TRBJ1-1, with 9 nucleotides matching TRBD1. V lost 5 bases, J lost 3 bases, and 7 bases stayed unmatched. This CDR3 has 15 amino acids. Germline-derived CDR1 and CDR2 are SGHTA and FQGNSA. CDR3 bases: TGTGCCAGCAGCCCTGAGGGACAGGGTTACACTGAAGCTTTCTTT. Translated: CASSPEGQGYTEAFF.

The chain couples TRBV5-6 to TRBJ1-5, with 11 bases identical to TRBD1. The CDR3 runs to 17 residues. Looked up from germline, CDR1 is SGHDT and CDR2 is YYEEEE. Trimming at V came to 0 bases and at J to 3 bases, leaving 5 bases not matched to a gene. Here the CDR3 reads CASSLAGTGGFNQPQHF. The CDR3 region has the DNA TGTGCCAGCAGCTTGGCCGGGACAGGGGGTTTCAATCAGCCCCAGCATTTT.

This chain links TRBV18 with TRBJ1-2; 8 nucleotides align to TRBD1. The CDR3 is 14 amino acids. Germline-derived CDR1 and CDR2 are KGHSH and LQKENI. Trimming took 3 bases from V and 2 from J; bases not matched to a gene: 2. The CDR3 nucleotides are TGTGCCAGCTCACCGGGACAGGACAACTATGGCTACACCTTC. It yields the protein CASSPGQDNYGYTF.

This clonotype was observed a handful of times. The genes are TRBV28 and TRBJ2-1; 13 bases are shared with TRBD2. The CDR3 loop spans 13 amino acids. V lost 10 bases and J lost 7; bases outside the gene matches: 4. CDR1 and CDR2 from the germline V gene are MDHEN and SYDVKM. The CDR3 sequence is CATTSGRANEQFF. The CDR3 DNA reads TGTGCCACCACTAGCGGGAGGGCGAATGAGCAGTTCTTC. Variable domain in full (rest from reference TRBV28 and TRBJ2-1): DVKVTQSSRYLVKRTGEKVFLECVQDMDHENMFWYRQDPGLGLRLIYFSYDVKMKEKGDIPEGYSVSREKKERFSLILESASTNQTSMYLCATTSGRANEQFFGPGTRLTVL.

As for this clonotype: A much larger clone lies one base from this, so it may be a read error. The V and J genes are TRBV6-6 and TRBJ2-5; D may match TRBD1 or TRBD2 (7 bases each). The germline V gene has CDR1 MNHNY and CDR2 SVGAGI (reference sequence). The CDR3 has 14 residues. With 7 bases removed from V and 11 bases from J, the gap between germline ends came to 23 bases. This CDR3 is CASIQGGRFYEQYF. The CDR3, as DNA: TGTGCCAGCATTCAGGGGGGGCGGTTCTATGAGCAGTACTTC.

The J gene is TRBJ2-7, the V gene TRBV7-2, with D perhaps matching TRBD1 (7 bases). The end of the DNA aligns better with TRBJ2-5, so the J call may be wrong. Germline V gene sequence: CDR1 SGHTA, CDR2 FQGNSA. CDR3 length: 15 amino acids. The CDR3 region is CASSTGPQGGKTQYF. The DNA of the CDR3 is TGTGCCAGCAGCACTGGTCCCCAGGGGGGCAAGACCCAGTACTTC.

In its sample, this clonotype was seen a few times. The chain's CDR3 is CASSERGGPAATQYF. The CDR3 DNA is TGTGCCAGCAGCGAGCGGGGGGGCCCTGCCGCTACGCAGTATTTT. The chain is built from TRBV3-1 and TRBJ2-3; 10 bases agree with TRBD2. Trimming cost V 5 bases and J 8 bases; bases outside gene matches: 10. Germline V gene sequence: CDR1 LGHDT, CDR2 YNNKEL (reference sequence). CDR3 length equals 15 residues.

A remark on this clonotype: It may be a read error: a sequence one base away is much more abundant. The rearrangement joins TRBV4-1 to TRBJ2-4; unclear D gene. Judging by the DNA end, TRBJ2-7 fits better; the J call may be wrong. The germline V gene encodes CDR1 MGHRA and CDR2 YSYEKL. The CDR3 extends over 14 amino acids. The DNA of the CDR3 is TGCGCCAGCAGCCAAGATAGTTGGAGCGACGAGCAGTACTTC. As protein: CASSQDSWSDEQYF.

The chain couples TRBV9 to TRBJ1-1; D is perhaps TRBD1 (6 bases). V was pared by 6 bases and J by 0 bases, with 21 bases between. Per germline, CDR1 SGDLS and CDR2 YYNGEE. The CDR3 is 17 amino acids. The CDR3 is CASTPSGGGHVNTEAFF. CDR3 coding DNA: TGTGCCAGCACCCCATCTGGGGGGGGGCACGTGAACACTGAAGCTTTCTTT.

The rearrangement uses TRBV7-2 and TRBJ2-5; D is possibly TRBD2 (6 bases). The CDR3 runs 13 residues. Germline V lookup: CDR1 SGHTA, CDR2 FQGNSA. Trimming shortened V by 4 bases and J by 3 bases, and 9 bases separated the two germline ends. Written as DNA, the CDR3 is TGTGCCAGCAGCTGGGACTCCGAAGAGACCCAGTACTTC. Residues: CASSWDSEETQYF. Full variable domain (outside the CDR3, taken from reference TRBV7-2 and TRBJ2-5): GAGVSQSPSNKVTEKGKDVELRCDPISGHTALYWYRQSLGQGLEFLIYFQGNSAPDKSGLPSDRFSAERTGGSVSTLTIQRTQQEDSAVYLCASSWDSEETQYFGPGTRLLVL.

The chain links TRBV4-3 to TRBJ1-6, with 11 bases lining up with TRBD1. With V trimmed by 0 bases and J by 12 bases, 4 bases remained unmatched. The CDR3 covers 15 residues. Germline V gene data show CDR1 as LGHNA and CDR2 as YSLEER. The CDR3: CASSQDGTGGRPLHF. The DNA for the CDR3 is TGCGCCAGCAGCCAAGATGGGACAGGGGGGAGACCCCTCCACTTT.

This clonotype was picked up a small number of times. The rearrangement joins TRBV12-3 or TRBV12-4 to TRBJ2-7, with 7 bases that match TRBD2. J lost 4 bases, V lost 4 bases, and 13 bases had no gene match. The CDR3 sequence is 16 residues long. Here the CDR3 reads CASSSGQRGGGYEQYF. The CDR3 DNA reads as TGTGCCAGCAGTTCGGGGCAGCGGGGAGGCGGGTACGAGCAGTACTTC.

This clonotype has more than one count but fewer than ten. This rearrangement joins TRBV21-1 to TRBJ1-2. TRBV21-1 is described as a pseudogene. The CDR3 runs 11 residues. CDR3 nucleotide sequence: TGTGCCAGCAGCAAAGTGCAGGACTACACCTTC. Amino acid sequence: CASSKVQDYTF.

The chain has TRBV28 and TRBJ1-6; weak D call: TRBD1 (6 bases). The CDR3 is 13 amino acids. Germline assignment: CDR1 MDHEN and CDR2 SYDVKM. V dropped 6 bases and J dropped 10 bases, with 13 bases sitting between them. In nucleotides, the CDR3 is TGTGCCAGCAGCAGGGGTGGTAGCTCACCCCTCCACTTT. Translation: CASSRGGSSPLHF.

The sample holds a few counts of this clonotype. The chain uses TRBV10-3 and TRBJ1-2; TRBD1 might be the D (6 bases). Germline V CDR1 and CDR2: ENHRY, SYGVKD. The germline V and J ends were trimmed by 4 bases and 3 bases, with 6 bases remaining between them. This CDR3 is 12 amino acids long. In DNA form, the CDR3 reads TGTGCCATCAGTGCAGGGGACTATGGCTACACCTTC. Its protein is CAISAGDYGYTF.

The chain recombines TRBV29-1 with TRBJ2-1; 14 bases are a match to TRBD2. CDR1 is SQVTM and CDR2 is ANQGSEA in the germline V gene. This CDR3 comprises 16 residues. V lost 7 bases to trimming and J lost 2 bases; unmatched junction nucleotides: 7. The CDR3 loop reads CSALGTSGSPYNEQFF. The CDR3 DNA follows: TGCAGCGCCCTAGGGACTAGCGGGAGCCCCTACAATGAGCAGTTCTTC.

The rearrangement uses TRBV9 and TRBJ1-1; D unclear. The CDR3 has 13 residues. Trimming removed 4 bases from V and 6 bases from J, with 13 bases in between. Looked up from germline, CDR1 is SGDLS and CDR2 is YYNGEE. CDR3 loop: CASSPRERAEAFF. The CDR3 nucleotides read TGTGCCAGCAGCCCCCGGGAGAGGGCTGAAGCTTTCTTT.

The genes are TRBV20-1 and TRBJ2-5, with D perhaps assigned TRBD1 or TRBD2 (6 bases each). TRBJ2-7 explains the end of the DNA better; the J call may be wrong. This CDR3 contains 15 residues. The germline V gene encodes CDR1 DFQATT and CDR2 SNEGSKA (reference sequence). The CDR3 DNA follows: TGCAGTGCTAGAGATTTCGGGGGCCCGTCTGACGAGCAGTACTTC. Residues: CSARDFGGPSDEQYF.

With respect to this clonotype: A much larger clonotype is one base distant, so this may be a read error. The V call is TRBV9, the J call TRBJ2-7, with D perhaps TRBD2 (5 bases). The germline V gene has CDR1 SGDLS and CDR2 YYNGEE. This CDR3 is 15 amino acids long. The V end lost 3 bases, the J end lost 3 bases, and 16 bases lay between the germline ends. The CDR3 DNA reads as TGTGCCAGCAGCGCATCCTCTGACGGGGTCTACGAGCAGTACTTC. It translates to CASSASSDGVYEQYF.

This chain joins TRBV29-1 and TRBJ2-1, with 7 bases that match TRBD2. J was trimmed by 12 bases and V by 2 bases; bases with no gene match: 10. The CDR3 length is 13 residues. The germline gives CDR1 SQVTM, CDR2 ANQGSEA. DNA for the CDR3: TGCAGCGTTGAAAGGTCTAGCGGAACGTCGCAGTTCTTC. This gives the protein CSVERSSGTSQFF.

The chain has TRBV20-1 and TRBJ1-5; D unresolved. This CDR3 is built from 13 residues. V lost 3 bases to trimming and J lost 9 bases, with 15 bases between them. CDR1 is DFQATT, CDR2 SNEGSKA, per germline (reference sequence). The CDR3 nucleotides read TGCAGTGCTAGTCGGCCCGGTGGCAGGCCCCAGCATTTT. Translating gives CSASRPGGRPQHF.